A selection of T cell receptor beta chains follows, all from one sample in a study of blood T cell repertoires in COVID-19. Using immunoSEQ multiplex PCR, the repertoire was profiled, and TCRdb retains in-frame clones only, with some absent. The table lists roughly 250,000 clones, roughly 91% of them singletons. The sequenced sample was PBMCs or T cells enriched from blood (not recorded which). All receptors come from a woman in her forties with acute COVID-19. CDR3s include the opening cysteine and the closing phenylalanine or tryptophan. D genes are given only for firm matches. Size tells how often a clone was seen (once, few, many) or the class of an expanded clone, and some rows leave it out.

DNA: TGTGCCAGCAGCCCCGGGACAGGGAAAGGAGGAGGCTACACCTTC; CDR3: CASSPGTGKGGGYTF; J: TRBJ1-2; size: .; V: TRBV11-2; D: TRBD1
DNA: TGTGCCAGCGGCATAGGACAGGCCCACGGGGAGCTGTTTTTT; CDR3: CASGIGQAHGELFF; J: TRBJ2-2; size: .; V: TRBV3-1/TRBV3-2; D: TRBD1
DNA: TGTGCCAGCACCAGACTAAGCATCTACGAGCAGTACTTC; CDR3: CASTRLSIYEQYF; J: TRBJ2-7; size: .; V: TRBV6-5; D: .
DNA: TGTGCCAGCAGTGACGGGGAAGGACATTCAGGAGGGCGCCCTCAGCCTCCTTACGAGCAGTACTTC; CDR3: CASSDGEGHSGGRPQPPYEQYF; J: TRBJ2-7; size: .; V: TRBV6-4; D: .
DNA: TGTGCCACCAGTGATTGGGGGCGGGGGCACACAGATACGCAGTATTTT; CDR3: CATSDWGRGHTDTQYF; J: TRBJ2-3; size: .; V: TRBV24-1; D: .
DNA: TGCGCCAGCAGCCCAACCCCAGGGGCCGACACTGAAGCTTTCTTT; CDR3: CASSPTPGADTEAFF; J: TRBJ1-1; size: once; V: TRBV5-1; D: .
DNA: TGTGCCAGTAGTATTGAGGGCTTCAATGAAAAACTGTTTTTT; CDR3: CASSIEGFNEKLFF; J: TRBJ1-4; size: .; V: TRBV19; D: .
DNA: TGTGCCAGCAGCCAAGATATAGCGGGAGGGCGAAATGAGCAGTTCTTC; CDR3: CASSQDIAGGRNEQFF; J: TRBJ2-1; size: .; V: TRBV3-1/TRBV3-2; D: TRBD2
DNA: TGCGCCAGCAGCTTACGCAGCGGGGGATACGAGCAGTACTTC; CDR3: CASSLRSGGYEQYF; J: TRBJ2-7; size: .; V: TRBV5-1; D: TRBD2
DNA: TGTGCCAGCAGCGCCACTAGCGGGAGTACCCCCTACAATGAGCAGTTCTTC; CDR3: CASSATSGSTPYNEQFF; J: TRBJ2-1; size: .; V: TRBV5-4; D: TRBD2
DNA: TGTGCCAGCAGCGCTGGGCCTCAAGAGACCCAGTACTTC; CDR3: CASSAGPQETQYF; J: TRBJ2-5; size: .; V: TRBV9; D: .
DNA: TGCAGTGCTAGTGGGACTAGCGGGCTCATGAGCTCCTACAATGAGCAGTTCTTC; CDR3: CSASGTSGLMSSYNEQFF; J: TRBJ2-1; size: .; V: TRBV20-1; D: TRBD2
DNA: TGTGCCAGCGGACTCCTGGGGACTACAGTCACAGATACGCAGTATTTT; CDR3: CASGLLGTTVTDTQYF; J: TRBJ2-3; size: once; V: TRBV7-2; D: TRBD2
DNA: TGTGCCAGCTCACCCCAGGCACGAACAGCCAAGGCAGGCAATGGCTACACCTTC; CDR3: CASSPQARTAKAGNGYTF; J: TRBJ1-2; size: .; V: TRBV18; D: .
DNA: TGTGCCAGCAGCTTGTTGGCGAACACTGAAGCTTTCTTT; CDR3: CASSLLANTEAFF; J: TRBJ1-1; size: .; V: TRBV5-4; D: .
DNA: TGTGCCAGCAGCGACCAACCGGGACTAGCGGGAGATACGCAGTATTTT; CDR3: CASSDQPGLAGDTQYF; J: TRBJ2-3; size: .; V: TRBV9; D: TRBD2
DNA: TGTGCCTGGAGCGAGCGATTACCGGGACAGGAAGCTTTCTTT; CDR3: CAWSERLPGQEAFF; J: TRBJ1-1; size: .; V: TRBV30; D: TRBD1
DNA: TGTGCCAGCAGCGTAGGAGGGGACAGGGATCGCTATGGCTACACCTTC; CDR3: CASSVGGDRDRYGYTF; J: TRBJ1-2; size: .; V: TRBV9; D: TRBD1
DNA: TGTGCCAGCAGTCGGGACACCTTATATGAAAAACTGTTTTTT; CDR3: CASSRDTLYEKLFF; J: TRBJ1-4; size: once; V: TRBV2; D: .
DNA: TGTGCCAGCAGCGGACCCGGGACAGGGTTTCTCGAGCAGTACTTC; CDR3: CASSGPGTGFLEQYF; J: TRBJ2-7; size: .; V: TRBV7-9; D: TRBD1
DNA: TGCGCCAGCAGCTTTAGCGGGGGCTCGACAGATACGCAGTATTTT; CDR3: CASSFSGGSTDTQYF; J: TRBJ2-3; size: .; V: TRBV5-1; D: TRBD2
DNA: TGCGCCACCCTGGGGCGGCCAGATACGCAGTATTTT; CDR3: CATLGRPDTQYF; J: TRBJ2-3; size: .; V: TRBV23-1; D: .
DNA: TGTGCCAGCTCACCCGGAGTTGGACAGGGTATAAACACTGAAGCTTTCTTT; CDR3: CASSPGVGQGINTEAFF; J: TRBJ1-1; size: once; V: TRBV18; D: TRBD1
DNA: TGTGCCAGCAGCTTATCGGTTACGGATGGCTACACCTTC; CDR3: CASSLSVTDGYTF; J: TRBJ1-2; size: .; V: TRBV7-3; D: .
DNA: TGCGCCAGCAGCCAAGATCTCAGGGCACCAAGCACAGATACGCAGTATTTT; CDR3: CASSQDLRAPSTDTQYF; J: TRBJ2-3; size: many; V: TRBV4-1; D: .
DNA: TGTGCCAGCATGAGAGCCGGGGGGGCCTCTAACAATGAGCAGTTCTTC; CDR3: CASMRAGGASNNEQFF; J: TRBJ2-1; size: .; V: TRBV2; D: TRBD2
DNA: TGTGCCAGCAGCTTGGCCGGACAGGGGACCACTGAAGCTTTCTTT; CDR3: CASSLAGQGTTEAFF; J: TRBJ1-1; size: .; V: TRBV5-8; D: TRBD1
DNA: TGTGCCAGCAGTTTATCGAGGAGCAGGGCTCTGAATCAGCCCCAGCATTTT; CDR3: CASSLSRSRALNQPQHF; J: TRBJ1-5; size: .; V: TRBV27; D: .
DNA: TGTGCCAGCAGCCTGGGGACTATTAGCTCCTACAATGAGCAGTTCTTC; CDR3: CASSLGTISSYNEQFF; J: TRBJ2-1; size: .; V: TRBV11-3; D: TRBD2
DNA: TGTGCCAGCAGCCGCGACAGGTACTATGGCTACACCTTC; CDR3: CASSRDRYYGYTF; J: TRBJ1-2; size: once; V: TRBV12-3/TRBV12-4; D: .
DNA: TGCGCCAGCAGTCTCGACAGCAACTATGGCTACACCTTC; CDR3: CASSLDSNYGYTF; J: TRBJ1-2; size: .; V: TRBV5-1; D: .
DNA: TGTGCCAGCAGCCAAGGAGCTAGCGACCAAGAGACCCAGTACTTC; CDR3: CASSQGASDQETQYF; J: TRBJ2-5; size: .; V: TRBV3-1/TRBV3-2; D: .
DNA: TGTGCCAGCAGCTGGGGACTAGCGGGAGGGCTCAATGAGCAGTTCTTC; CDR3: CASSWGLAGGLNEQFF; J: TRBJ2-1; size: .; V: TRBV7-2; D: TRBD2
DNA: TGTGCCAGCAGCTTCGGGACAGAGTATGGCTACACCTTC; CDR3: CASSFGTEYGYTF; J: TRBJ1-2; size: .; V: TRBV7-9; D: TRBD1
DNA: TGTGCCAGCAGTTTATTTTTACAGGCAACTAATGAAAAACTGTTTTTT; CDR3: CASSLFLQATNEKLFF; J: TRBJ1-4; size: .; V: TRBV28; D: .
DNA: TGTGCCAGCAGCGGAGGGAGGAACACCGGGGAGCTGTTTTTT; CDR3: CASSGGRNTGELFF; J: TRBJ2-2; size: .; V: TRBV9; D: .
DNA: TGCGCCAGCAGCCACGAGCGGGAGGCCAACAATGAGCAGTTCTTC; CDR3: CASSHEREANNEQFF; J: TRBJ2-1; size: once; V: TRBV4-3; D: TRBD2
DNA: TGCGCCAGCAGCCGCCACTGGACAGGGGGGAGCAATCAGCCCCAGCATTTT; CDR3: CASSRHWTGGSNQPQHF; J: TRBJ1-5; size: .; V: TRBV4-1; D: TRBD1
DNA: TGTGCCAGCAGCTTCGGAGGGACAGATACGCAGTATTTT; CDR3: CASSFGGTDTQYF; J: TRBJ2-3; size: .; V: TRBV7-9; D: .
DNA: TGTGCCAGCAGTGATACCAAGTCGGGAACCCAGTACTTC; CDR3: CASSDTKSGTQYF; J: TRBJ2-5; size: few; V: TRBV2; D: .
DNA: TGTGCCAGCACCGAGGGGCAGGGAGGCTCACCCCTCCACTTT; CDR3: CASTEGQGGSPLHF; J: TRBJ1-6; size: .; V: TRBV28; D: .
DNA: TGTGCCAGCAGCCCCGGGAACTATAATCAGCCCCAGCATTTT; CDR3: CASSPGNYNQPQHF; J: TRBJ1-5; size: .; V: TRBV6-6; D: .